This TCR beta chain comes out of a study of immune evolution from preneoplasia to lung adenocarcinoma. Points from the study as a whole: Clonality was highest in normal lung, lower in later-stage lesions apparently.

TCRdb's copy holds only in-frame clones and misses some; the assay was immunoSEQ multiplex PCR. The sample consists of 2,500 to 3,500 clones, roughly four fifths of them appearing once. Germline CDR1 reads SGHAT; CDR2 reads FQNNGV. The length of the CDR3 is 16 residues. Unmatched junction bases numbered 10, after V lost 3 bases and J lost 3 bases. Each case's diagnosis was confirmed by two pathologists on H&E. As to this clone: Antigen: not known.

Sequencing was done on a sample of FFPE adjacent normal lung tissue. The TCR was taken from a person aged 70 to 85 with lung adenocarcinoma. The rearrangement uses TRBV11-2 and TRBJ1-2, with TRBD1 identical over 7 bases. The CDR3 sequence is CASSLENRGGDYGYTF. As DNA, the CDR3 is TGTGCCAGCAGCTTGGAAAACAGGGGTGGCGACTATGGCTACACCTTC. Using reference TRBV11-2 and TRBJ1-2 for the parts outside the CDR3, the full variable domain is EAGVAQSPRYKIIEKRQSVAFWCNPISGHATLYWYQQILGQGPKLLIQFQNNGVVDDSQLPKDRFSAERLKGVDSTLKIQPAKLEDSAVYLCASSLENRGGDYGYTFGSGTRLTVV.